This passage covers 16 T cell receptor beta chains from one sample sequenced in a study of OX40 agonist ivuxolimab in advanced cancers. Clones were sequenced by immunoSEQ multiplex PCR, and TCRdb holds only the in-frame ones, with some missing. The table shows about 69,000 clones, with roughly 89% occurring only once. The input for sequencing was CD4+ or CD8+ T cells sorted from blood, taken in a trial of the OX40 agonist ivuxolimab. The receptors stem from an adult with an advanced solid tumor such as melanoma, head and neck, liver or kidney cancer.

The chain has TRBV27 and TRBJ2-7, with 10 bases lining up with TRBD2. V shed 4 bases and J 0 bases; nucleotides not matched to a gene: 12. From germline, CDR1 is MNHEY and CDR2 SMNVEV (reference sequence). The CDR3 length is 18 residues. CDR3 sequence (DNA): TGTGCCAGCAGTTATTCAGCGGGGGGGCCCCACCTCTCCTACGAGCAGTACTTC. Protein product: CASSYSAGGPHLSYEQYF.

The genes are TRBV11-3 and TRBJ1-5; tentative D call: TRBD1 (5 bases). Trimming removed 2 bases at V and 6 bases at J, with 14 bases between. The CDR3 has 15 residues. The germline V gene has CDR1 SGHNT and CDR2 YENEEA. Here the CDR3 DNA reads TGTGCCAGCAGCTTATCAGGGAATCTGGGTCAGCCCCAGCATTTT. It yields the protein CASSLSGNLGQPQHF. Using reference TRBV11-3 and TRBJ1-5 for the parts outside the CDR3, the full variable domain is EAGVVQSPRYKIIEKKQPVAFWCNPISGHNTLYWYLQNLGQGPELLIRYENEEAVDDSQLPKDRFSAERLKGVDSTLKIQPAELGDSAVYLCASSLSGNLGQPQHFGDGTRLSIL.

The table lists this clone with a count of one. CDR3 residues: CASSPLTSGAGSGTGELFF. The CDR3 nucleotides are TGTGCCAGCAGCCCCCTGACTAGCGGGGCTGGCAGTGGCACCGGGGAGCTGTTTTTT. The J gene is TRBJ2-2, the V gene TRBV7-2; 11 bases map to TRBD2. Unmatched junction bases numbered 15, after V lost 5 bases and J lost 4 bases. Germline-derived CDR1 and CDR2 are SGHTA and FQGNSA. The CDR3 is made up of 19 amino acids.

The chain links TRBV2 to TRBJ1-5; maybe TRBD1 (6 bases). The CDR3 is 13 residues long. In germline, CDR1 is SNHLY, CDR2 FYNNEI. The V gene lost 9 bases and the J gene lost 0 bases, with 9 bases spanning the gap. The CDR3 DNA reads as TGTGCCAGAGACAGGACTAGCAATCAGCCCCAGCATTTT. It encodes CARDRTSNQPQHF.

The chain employs TRBV4-2 and TRBJ2-7, with D uncertain. The CDR3 runs to 15 residues. Per germline, CDR1 LGHNA and CDR2 YNFKEQ. V was shortened by 4 bases and J by 3 bases, with 16 bases between the two germline ends. The CDR3 coding sequence is TGTGCCAGCAGCCGAGAGCGACGCTACTACTACGAGCAGTACTTC. It translates to CASSRERRYYYEQYF.

The CDR3 here is CASSTSWARGGLYGYTF. DNA for the CDR3: TGTGCCAGTAGTACCTCGTGGGCCCGTGGGGGGCTCTATGGCTACACCTTC. V usage is TRBV19 and J usage is TRBJ1-2; possible D gene TRBD1, 6 bases. Trimming removed 4 bases from V and 4 bases from J, with 22 bases in between. Germline assignment: CDR1 LNHDA and CDR2 SQIVND (reference sequence). The CDR3 is 17 residues long.

Turning to this clone: Other DNA sequences in the same sample also yield this CDR3. V and J are TRBV7-3 and TRBJ2-1, with D hard to call. Germline CDR1 reads SGHTA; CDR2 reads FQGTGA. The CDR3 consists of 13 residues. V was shortened by 1 base and J by 5 bases, with 6 bases between the two germline ends. The CDR3 region has the DNA TGTGCCAGCAGCTTAAGCAGAGACAATGAGCAGTTCTTC. Translating it yields CASSLSRDNEQFF.

V usage is TRBV5-4 and J usage is TRBJ2-7; D is perhaps TRBD1 or TRBD2 (5 bases each). Between the trimmed V and J ends, which lost 4 bases and 3 bases, there was a span of 14 bases. The CDR3 has 14 residues. The germline V gene has CDR1 SGHNT and CDR2 YYREEE (reference sequence). The CDR3 DNA reads as TGTGCCAGCAGCGCCCGGGGCGAGGGCTACGAGCAGTACTTC. Its translation: CASSARGEGYEQYF.

This chain connects TRBV6-5 to TRBJ1-5, with TRBD1 matching 8 bases. The J segment lost 7 bases and the V segment lost 5 bases, leaving 4 bases of the junction unmatched. Germline assignment: CDR1 MNHEY and CDR2 SVGAGI. The CDR3 runs 13 residues. CDR3 nucleotide sequence: TGTGCCAGCAGTAGGACAGGGTCGCAGCCCCAGCATTTT. It specifies CASSRTGSQPQHF.

The rearrangement links TRBV7-2 to TRBJ1-5; 8 bases fit TRBD1. Germline V gene data show CDR1 as SGHTA and CDR2 as FQGNSA. CDR3 length: 13 amino acids. With 3 bases clipped from V and 5 bases from J, the junction kept 0 bases outside the gene matches. CDR3 sequence: CASSLDRDQPQHF. CDR3 DNA sequence: TGTGCCAGCAGCTTGGACAGGGATCAGCCCCAGCATTTT.

Comments on this clone: This CDR3 is also generated by other DNA sequences in the sample. The chain has TRBV28 and TRBJ1-5; D gene uncertain. V was pared by 3 bases and J by 0 bases, with 6 bases between. Germline CDR1 and CDR2: MDHEN and SYDVKM. CDR3 size: 14 residues. CDR3 bases: TGTGCCAGCAGTTTGCGCAGTAGCAATCAGCCCCAGCATTTT. Amino acid sequence: CASSLRSSNQPQHF.

The chain uses TRBV10-1 and TRBJ2-5; D gene unclear. The CDR3 totals 16 residues. The ends were cut back, 7 bases at V and 1 base at J, with 19 bases in the middle. Looked up from germline, CDR1 is WNHNN and CDR2 is SYGVQD (reference sequence). For the CDR3, the DNA is TGCGCCAGCACCGAGCCCCCGAGAGCGATCCAAGAGACCCAGTACTTC. It is translated as CASTEPPRAIQETQYF.

This sequence joins TRBV28 and TRBJ1-2; no reliable D call. Germline CDR1 MDHEN, CDR2 SYDVKM. There are 14 residues in the CDR3. V lost 2 bases to trimming and J lost 4 bases, with 11 bases between them. The CDR3 region is CASSLPRNSYGYTF. CDR3 DNA: TGTGCCAGCAGTTTACCCCGCAACAGCTATGGCTACACCTTC.

The V call is TRBV4-1, the J call TRBJ2-7; a possible D gene is TRBD2 (6 bases). The CDR3 consists of 16 residues. V dropped 4 bases and J dropped 1 base, with 17 bases sitting between them. Germline values: CDR1 MGHRA, CDR2 YSYEKL. Written as DNA, the CDR3 is TGCGCCAGCAGCCCGAGGGCTCTAGCGCATTCCTACGAGCAGTACTTC. Encoded protein: CASSPRALAHSYEQYF.

The V call is TRBV28, the J call TRBJ1-5; TRBD1 aligns across 7 bases. Germline V lookup: CDR1 MDHEN, CDR2 SYDVKM. The CDR3 length is 15 residues. V lost 5 bases and J lost 7; bases outside the gene matches: 11. The CDR3 coding sequence is TGTGCCAGCAGTGGCAGGGGGGGGGCTAACCAGCCCCAGCATTTT. It yields the protein CASSGRGGANQPQHF.

The chain links TRBV13 to TRBJ1-3; 12 nucleotides align to TRBD1. This CDR3 spans 20 amino acids. J was trimmed by 4 bases and V by 5 bases; bases with no gene match: 18. CDR1 and CDR2 (germline): PRHDT, FYEKMQ (reference sequence). The CDR3 DNA reads TGTGCCAGCAGCCCTAGTCCCGGGACAGGGGGCTTGGTTTCGGGAAACACCATATATTTT. It codes for CASSPSPGTGGLVSGNTIYF. Together with reference TRBV13 and TRBJ1-3, the CDR3 gives the full variable domain: AAGVIQSPRHLIKEKRETATLKCYPIPRHDTVYWYQQGPGQDPQFLISFYEKMQSDKGSIPDRFSAQQFSDYHSELNMSSLELGDSALYFCASSPSPGTGGLVSGNTIYFGEGSWLTVV.